The next 32 T cell receptor beta chains were all read from a single sample in a study of blood T cell repertoires in COVID-19. Sequencing used immunoSEQ multiplex PCR; TCRdb keeps in-frame clones, though not all of them. Of over 200,000 clones in the sample, 83% were seen once. The sequenced sample was peripheral blood. These receptor sequences come from a woman aged 65 to 85 with active or convalescent COVID-19.

The chain combines TRBV3-1 (or the pseudogene TRBV3-2) with TRBJ2-7, with TRBD2 matching over 7 bases. The trim removed 0 bases at V and 4 bases at J, leaving 3 bases unmatched. Per germline, CDR1 LGHDT and CDR2 YNNKEL (reference sequence). The CDR3 spans 14 residues. CDR3 loop: CASSQDGGVYEQYF. Here the CDR3 DNA reads TGTGCCAGCAGCCAAGATGGGGGGGTTTACGAGCAGTACTTC.

The genes are TRBV14 and TRBJ2-2, with 7 bases fitting TRBD1. J was trimmed by 3 bases and V by 4 bases; bases with no gene match: 11. From germline, CDR1 is SGHDN and CDR2 FVKESK. The CDR3 has 17 residues. The CDR3 DNA is TGTGCCAGCAGCCTATCTCACCGGGACAGCTACACCGGGGAGCTGTTTTTT. Its protein is CASSLSHRDSYTGELFF.

The genes are TRBV11-2 and TRBJ1-6; TRBD1 aligns across 7 bases. Losses at the gene ends were 0 bases for V and 4 bases for J; bases not matched to a gene: 0. Germline lookup yields CDR1 SGHAT and CDR2 FQNNGV. The CDR3 loop spans 15 amino acids. The CDR3 reads CASSLEGQYNSPLHF. CDR3 bases: TGTGCCAGCAGCTTAGAGGGACAGTATAATTCACCCCTCCACTTT.

The chain couples TRBV5-1 to TRBJ1-2; the D gene is possibly TRBD1 (5 bases). CDR1 is SGHRS, CDR2 YFSETQ, per germline. Trimming cost V 2 bases and J 3 bases, with 11 bases left between them. The CDR3 covers 14 residues. This CDR3 reads CASSFGGLDYGYTF. As DNA, the CDR3 is TGCGCCAGCAGCTTCGGGGGATTGGACTATGGCTACACCTTC.

This chain joins TRBV28 and TRBJ1-2, with no clear D. Trimming removed 8 bases from V and 5 bases from J, with 9 bases in between. Per the germline V gene, CDR1 is MDHEN and CDR2 is SYDVKM. The CDR3 is 11 amino acids. This CDR3 is CASGQDYGYTF. CDR3 nucleotides: TGTGCCAGCGGGCAGGATTATGGCTACACCTTC.

This clone was seen once. The chain combines TRBV19 with TRBJ1-3; D may be TRBD1 (6 bases). Germline lookup yields CDR1 LNHDA and CDR2 SQIVND (reference sequence). Between the trimmed V and J ends, which lost 9 bases and 2 bases, there was a span of 17 bases. This CDR3 comprises 15 residues. Here the CDR3 DNA reads TGTGCCAGCATACAGGGAAGAACGCCTGGAAACACCATATATTTT. Amino acids: CASIQGRTPGNTIYF.

Of note for this clone: The junction departs from the called germline gene at one end, perhaps through a read error. The rearrangement uses TRBV12-3 or TRBV12-4 and TRBJ1-5, with a weak D call TRBD1 (5 bases). This CDR3 spans 12 amino acids. The CDR3 here is CASSLGGGPVNF. The DNA for the CDR3 is TGTGCCAGCAGTTTAGGGGGGGGACCGGTGAATTTT.

This chain uses TRBV4-1 with TRBJ2-5; D unclear. This CDR3 has 14 residues. CDR1 is MGHRA and CDR2 is YSYEKL in the germline V gene. The V gene lost 1 base and the J gene lost 4 bases, with 10 bases spanning the gap. The CDR3 sequence: CASSQAISRETQYF. The CDR3 DNA sequence: TGCGCCAGCAGCCAAGCCATAAGCCGAGAGACCCAGTACTTC.

This clone was seen a single time. This sequence joins TRBV7-2 and TRBJ1-2; 9 bases align to TRBD1. The CDR3 contains 14 residues. From germline, CDR1 is SGHTA and CDR2 FQGNSA. The V and J ends lost 3 bases and 7 bases, in that order; junction bases with no gene match: 6. The CDR3 sequence is CASSFQGQGGGYTF. The CDR3 region has the DNA TGTGCCAGCAGCTTCCAGGGACAGGGCGGTGGCTACACCTTC.

This chain uses TRBV12-5 with TRBJ1-1; no reliable D call. V lost 6 bases and J 11 bases, leaving 16 bases between the germline ends. The CDR3 has 12 amino acids. Germline CDR1 is LGHNT and CDR2 is FRNRAP. In nucleotides, the CDR3 is TGTGCTAGTGGCTACAGCGGGCTGAATGCTTTCTTT. This translates into CASGYSGLNAFF.

V and J are TRBV3-1 (or the pseudogene TRBV3-2) and TRBJ2-2; 10 nucleotides match TRBD2. CDR1 is LGHDT, CDR2 YNNKEL, per germline (reference sequence). J lost 6 bases, V lost 7 bases, and 17 bases had no gene match. CDR3 length: 18 amino acids. The CDR3 DNA sequence: TGTGCCAGCACTAAGAAAGGCGAGCGGGAGGGCCTGTCCGGGGAGCTGTTTTTT. The encoded protein is CASTKKGEREGLSGELFF.

This sequence joins TRBV29-1 and TRBJ1-1; D unclear. The V end lost 7 bases, the J end lost 7 bases, and 13 bases lay between the germline ends. The CDR3 runs to 11 residues. From germline, CDR1 is SQVTM and CDR2 ANQGSEA. The CDR3 sequence is CSAALGSEAFF. In DNA, the CDR3 is TGCAGCGCTGCTTTGGGGAGTGAAGCTTTCTTT.

This sequence joins TRBV7-5 and TRBJ1-5. TRBV7-5 is deemed a pseudogene. The CDR3 spans 13 residues. CDR3 residues: CAYKAGGGQPQHF. DNA of the CDR3: TGTGCCTATAAGGCGGGGGGGGGTCAGCCCCAGCATTTT.

CDR3 sequence: CASSLRGSTGNTIYF. The CDR3 DNA reads as TGTGCCAGCAGCCTCCGGGGGAGTACTGGAAACACCATATATTTT. This chain uses TRBV7-9 with TRBJ1-3; TRBD1 is a possible D gene (5 bases). The CDR3 is made up of 15 amino acids. The V end was cut by 5 bases, the J end by 2 bases, with 13 bases between. The germline V gene has CDR1 SEHNR and CDR2 FQNEAQ (reference sequence).

The CDR3 nucleotides read TGTGCCAGCTCCGGGGTAAGCGAGCAGTACTTC. This sequence encodes CASSGVSEQYF. V and J are TRBV3-1 (or the pseudogene TRBV3-2) and TRBJ2-7; a possible D gene is TRBD2 (5 bases). Germline assignment: CDR1 LGHDT and CDR2 YNNKEL (reference sequence). The CDR3 extends over 11 amino acids. The germline V and J ends were trimmed by 8 bases and 6 bases, with 11 bases remaining between them.

The gene calls are TRBV7-6 and TRBJ2-3; D not resolved. This CDR3 is 15 amino acids long. Germline lookup yields CDR1 SGHVS and CDR2 FNYEAQ. Deletions cut 1 base from V and 6 bases from J, with 14 bases between. CDR3 protein: CASSLDWPSRDTQYF. CDR3 in DNA: TGTGCCAGCAGCTTAGATTGGCCTAGTCGGGATACGCAGTATTTT.

This chain connects TRBV24-1 to TRBJ2-3; maybe TRBD2 (5 bases). This CDR3 region has 14 residues. The V gene's germline CDR1 is KGHDR and CDR2 SFDVKD. Trimming stripped 4 bases from V and 2 bases from J, with 9 bases between. The CDR3: CATSEAGPTDTQYF. CDR3 nucleotides: TGTGCCACCAGTGAGGCGGGCCCCACAGATACGCAGTATTTT.

The V gene is TRBV6-1, the J gene TRBJ1-2; D possibly corresponds to TRBD1 (6 bases). Germline loops: CDR1 MNHNS, CDR2 SASEGT. The V end was cut by 1 base, the J end by 2 bases, with 20 bases between. The CDR3 contains 18 residues. DNA of the CDR3: TGTGCCAGCAGTGAAGAGATGGGGGGGCGCAGATCGAACTATGGCTACACCTTC. Translation: CASSEEMGGRRSNYGYTF.

V gene TRBV7-9 combines with J gene TRBJ1-5, with D tentatively TRBD1 (6 bases). This CDR3 has 18 amino acids. CDR1 SEHNR and CDR2 FQNEAQ come from the germline V gene (reference sequence). With 1 base removed from V and 0 bases from J, the gap between germline ends came to 16 bases. The CDR3: CASSLVWADRFSNQPQHF. As DNA, the CDR3 is TGTGCCAGCAGCTTAGTTTGGGCGGACAGATTTAGCAATCAGCCCCAGCATTTT.

The chain is built from TRBV29-1 and TRBJ1-1; 7 bases are shared with TRBD1. Germline V CDR1 and CDR2: SQVTM, ANQGSEA. The CDR3 runs to 14 residues. Trimming cost V 6 bases and J 2 bases; bases outside gene matches: 9. The CDR3 nucleotides read TGCAGCGTACTTAAGGGGGCTAGTAACACTGAAGCTTTCTTT. Translation gives CSVLKGASNTEAFF.

This sequence joins TRBV9 and TRBJ2-5, with TRBD2 identical over 9 bases. With 2 bases clipped from V and 5 bases from J, the junction kept 7 bases outside the gene matches. Germline V gene data show CDR1 as SGDLS and CDR2 as YYNGEE. The CDR3 runs to 15 residues. The DNA of the CDR3 is TGTGCCAGCAGCGTCGGCGGGGGGGCCTATGAGACCCAGTACTTC. Residues: CASSVGGGAYETQYF.

The chain combines TRBV28 with TRBJ2-7; D perhaps matches TRBD1 (5 bases). V gave up 7 bases and J gave up 2 bases, with 15 bases separating them. The CDR3 contains 14 residues. The germline gives CDR1 MDHEN, CDR2 SYDVKM. As DNA, the CDR3 is TGTGCCAGCACCCCTCTGGCGGACACCTACGAGCAGTACTTC. Its translation is CASTPLADTYEQYF.

This clone was recorded a few times. CDR3: CASSSTGDSPLHF. The CDR3 nucleotides read TGTGCCAGCAGCTCAACAGGGGATTCACCCCTCCACTTT. The chain recombines TRBV7-3 with TRBJ1-6; 7 bases agree with TRBD1. The ends lost 4 bases at V and 8 bases at J; junction bases unmatched: 2. CDR1 is SGHTA and CDR2 is FQGTGA in the germline V gene. The length of the CDR3 is 13 residues.

The V call is TRBV7-9, the J call TRBJ2-7; tentative D call: TRBD2 (5 bases). Trimming pared 5 bases from V and 0 bases from J, leaving 11 bases between. This CDR3 has 14 amino acids. Germline assignment: CDR1 SEHNR and CDR2 FQNEAQ (reference sequence). The CDR3 spells CASSIGLNSYEQYF. In nucleotides, the CDR3 is TGTGCCAGCAGCATTGGACTTAACTCCTACGAGCAGTACTTC.

This chain connects TRBV19 to TRBJ2-4, with D possibly matching TRBD2 (7 bases). V lost 2 bases and J lost 6, with 11 bases in between. Germline CDR1 is LNHDA and CDR2 is SQIVND (reference sequence). This CDR3 spans 14 amino acids. CDR3 sequence: CASSIREGGNIQYF. CDR3 nucleotide sequence: TGTGCCAGTAGTATAAGGGAGGGGGGAAACATTCAGTACTTC.

CDR3 in DNA: TGTGCCAGCAGTTCCGCGGGGCTAGCGAAAGAGACCCAGTACTTC. It translates to CASSSAGLAKETQYF. The chain links TRBV28 to TRBJ2-5, with D perhaps matching TRBD2 (6 bases). The ends were cut back, 4 bases at V and 3 bases at J, with 15 bases in the middle. Germline values: CDR1 MDHEN, CDR2 SYDVKM. The CDR3 loop spans 15 amino acids. The variable domain in full, with the rest retrieved from reference TRBV28 and TRBJ2-5, is DVKVTQSSRYLVKRTGEKVFLECVQDMDHENMFWYRQDPGLGLRLIYFSYDVKMKEKGDIPEGYSVSREKKERFSLILESASTNQTSMYLCASSSAGLAKETQYFGPGTRLLVL.

The chain couples TRBV5-1 to TRBJ2-2; D gene unclear. CDR1 and CDR2 from the germline V gene are SGHRS and YFSETQ. The CDR3 has 15 amino acids. The V end lost 4 bases, the J end lost 1 base, and 11 bases lay between the germline ends. The CDR3 spells CASSPDGVNTGELFF. The CDR3 DNA reads as TGCGCCAGCAGCCCAGACGGAGTGAACACCGGGGAGCTGTTTTTT.

This sequence joins TRBV27 and TRBJ1-6; 7 bases line up with TRBD1. The V gene's germline CDR1 is MNHEY and CDR2 SMNVEV (reference sequence). V lost 5 bases to trimming and J lost 10 bases; unmatched junction nucleotides: 8. The CDR3 loop spans 14 amino acids. CDR3 nucleotide sequence: TGTGCCAGCAGTACTTCAGGGGGTAGATCACCCCTCCACTTT. It specifies CASSTSGGRSPLHF.

The CDR3 loop reads CASIPKRRQNNQPQHF. In nucleotides, the CDR3 is TGCGCCAGCATCCCCAAGCGGCGGCAGAATAATCAGCCCCAGCATTTT. The V and J genes are TRBV4-1 and TRBJ1-5, with D uncertain. The CDR3 length is 16 residues. Germline V gene lookup returns CDR1 MGHRA and CDR2 YSYEKL. Deletions cut 7 bases from V and 4 bases from J, with 20 bases between.

V gene TRBV29-1 combines with J gene TRBJ1-2; TRBD1 matches at 8 bases. From germline, CDR1 is SQVTM and CDR2 ANQGSEA. V was pared by 6 bases and J by 8 bases, with 8 bases of the junction left unmatched. The CDR3 contains 12 residues. The CDR3 region has the DNA TGCAGCGTCACCGGACAGGGCAGAGGCTACACCTTC. Translating gives CSVTGQGRGYTF.

This chain uses TRBV29-1 with TRBJ1-4; TRBD1 is a possible D gene (6 bases). CDR3 length: 14 residues. The germline gives CDR1 SQVTM, CDR2 ANQGSEA. V shed 4 bases and J shed 8 bases, with 17 bases lying between them. CDR3 sequence reads: CSVVGGRGGEKLFF. In DNA form, the CDR3 reads TGCAGCGTTGTAGGAGGCAGGGGTGGAGAAAAACTGTTTTTT.

A single count supports this clone. V gene TRBV6-5 combines with J gene TRBJ2-3; 9 nucleotides match TRBD2. V trimming: 8 bases; J trimming: 3 bases; junction bases outside the gene matches: 9. The CDR3 runs 15 residues. Germline V gene data show CDR1 as MNHEY and CDR2 as SVGAGI. CDR3 in amino acids: CASSLGGRGTDTQYF. CDR3 DNA: TGTGCCAGCTCCCTGGGCGGGAGGGGGACAGATACGCAGTATTTT.